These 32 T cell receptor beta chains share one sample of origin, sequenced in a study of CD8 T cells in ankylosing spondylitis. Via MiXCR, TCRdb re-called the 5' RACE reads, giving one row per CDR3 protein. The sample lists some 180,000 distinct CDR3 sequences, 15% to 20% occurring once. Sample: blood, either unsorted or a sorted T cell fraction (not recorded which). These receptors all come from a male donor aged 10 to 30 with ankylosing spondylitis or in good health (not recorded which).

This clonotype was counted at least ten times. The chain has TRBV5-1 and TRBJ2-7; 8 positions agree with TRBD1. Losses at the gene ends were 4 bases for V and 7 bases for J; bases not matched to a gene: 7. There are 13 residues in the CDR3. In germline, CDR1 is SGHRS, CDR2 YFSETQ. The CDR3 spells CASSPTGVGEQYF. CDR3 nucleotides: TGCGCCAGCAGCCCGACAGGGGTGGGGGAGCAGTACTTC.

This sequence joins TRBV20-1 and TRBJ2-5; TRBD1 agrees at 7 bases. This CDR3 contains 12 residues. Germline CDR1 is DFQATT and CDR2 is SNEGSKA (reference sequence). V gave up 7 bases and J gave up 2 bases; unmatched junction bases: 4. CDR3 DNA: TGCAGTGTCCACAGGGGACAAGAGACCCAGTACTTC. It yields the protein CSVHRGQETQYF.

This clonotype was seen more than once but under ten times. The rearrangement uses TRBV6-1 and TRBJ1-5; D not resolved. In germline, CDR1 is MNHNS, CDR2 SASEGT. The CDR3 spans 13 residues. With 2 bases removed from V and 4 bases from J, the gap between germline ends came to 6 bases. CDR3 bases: TGTGCCAGCAGTGAATACGGGAATCAGCCCCAGCATTTT. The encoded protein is CASSEYGNQPQHF.

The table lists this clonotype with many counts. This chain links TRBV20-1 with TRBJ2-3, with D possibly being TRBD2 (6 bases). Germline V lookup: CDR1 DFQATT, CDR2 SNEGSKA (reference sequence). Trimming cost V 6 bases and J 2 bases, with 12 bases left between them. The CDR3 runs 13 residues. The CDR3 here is CSAPGLDTDTQYF. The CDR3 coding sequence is TGCAGTGCCCCGGGACTGGACACAGATACGCAGTATTTT.

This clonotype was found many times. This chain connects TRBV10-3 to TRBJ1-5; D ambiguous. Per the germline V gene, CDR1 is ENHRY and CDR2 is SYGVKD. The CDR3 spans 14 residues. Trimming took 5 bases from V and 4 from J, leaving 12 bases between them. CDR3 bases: TGTGCCATCAGTAGGACGGGAGCTAATCAGCCCCAGCATTTT. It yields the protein CAISRTGANQPQHF.

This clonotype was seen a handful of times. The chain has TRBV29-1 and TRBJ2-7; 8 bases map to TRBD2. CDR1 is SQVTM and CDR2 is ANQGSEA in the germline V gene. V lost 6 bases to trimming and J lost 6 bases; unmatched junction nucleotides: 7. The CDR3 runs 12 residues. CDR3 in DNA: TGCAGCGTCCGGGGGGGTATAGGCGAGCAGTACTTC. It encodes CSVRGGIGEQYF.

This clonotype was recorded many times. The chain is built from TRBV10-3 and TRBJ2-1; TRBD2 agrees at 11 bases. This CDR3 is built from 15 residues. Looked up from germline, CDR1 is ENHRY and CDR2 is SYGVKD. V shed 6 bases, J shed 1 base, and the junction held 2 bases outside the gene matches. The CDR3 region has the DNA TGTGCCATCAGCTTAGCGGGAGGGTCCTACAATGAGCAGTTCTTC. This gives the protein CAISLAGGSYNEQFF.

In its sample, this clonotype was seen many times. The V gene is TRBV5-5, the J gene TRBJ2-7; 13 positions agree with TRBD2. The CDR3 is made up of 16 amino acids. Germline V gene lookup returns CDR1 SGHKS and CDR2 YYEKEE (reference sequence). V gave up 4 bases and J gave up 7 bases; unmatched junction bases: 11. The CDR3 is CASSLPGTSGIREQYV. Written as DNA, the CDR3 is TGTGCCAGCAGCCTTCCCGGGACTAGCGGGATAAGGGAGCAGTACGTC.

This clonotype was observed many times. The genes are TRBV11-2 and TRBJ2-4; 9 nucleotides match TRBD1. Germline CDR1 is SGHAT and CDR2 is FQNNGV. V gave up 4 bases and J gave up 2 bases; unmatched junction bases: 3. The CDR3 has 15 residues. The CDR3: CASSWGTGTKNIQYF. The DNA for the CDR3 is TGTGCCAGCAGCTGGGGGACAGGGACCAAAAACATTCAGTACTTC. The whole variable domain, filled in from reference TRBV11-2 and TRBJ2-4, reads EAGVAQSPRYKIIEKRQSVAFWCNPISGHATLYWYQQILGQGPKLLIQFQNNGVVDDSQLPKDRFSAERLKGVDSTLKIQPAKLEDSAVYLCASSWGTGTKNIQYFGAGTRLSVL.

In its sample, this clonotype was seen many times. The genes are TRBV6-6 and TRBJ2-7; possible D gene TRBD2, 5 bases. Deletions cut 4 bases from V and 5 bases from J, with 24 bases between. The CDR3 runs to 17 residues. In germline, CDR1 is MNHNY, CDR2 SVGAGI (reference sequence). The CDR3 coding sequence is TGTGCCAGCAGTTTCCCCCTGAGGGAAATATCGACGAACGAGCAGTACTTC. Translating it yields CASSFPLREISTNEQYF.

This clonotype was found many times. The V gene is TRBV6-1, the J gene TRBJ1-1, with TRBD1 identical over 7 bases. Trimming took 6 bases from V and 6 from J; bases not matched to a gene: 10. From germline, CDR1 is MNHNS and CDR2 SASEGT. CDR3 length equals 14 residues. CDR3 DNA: TGTGCCAGCAGGAACATACAGGGGAGCCCTGAAGCTTTCTTT. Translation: CASRNIQGSPEAFF.

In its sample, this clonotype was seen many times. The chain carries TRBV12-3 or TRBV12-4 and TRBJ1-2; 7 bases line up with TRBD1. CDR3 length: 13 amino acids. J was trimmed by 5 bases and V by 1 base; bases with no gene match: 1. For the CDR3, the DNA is TGTGCCAGCAGTTTAGTACAGGGGTATGGCTACACCTTC. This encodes CASSLVQGYGYTF.

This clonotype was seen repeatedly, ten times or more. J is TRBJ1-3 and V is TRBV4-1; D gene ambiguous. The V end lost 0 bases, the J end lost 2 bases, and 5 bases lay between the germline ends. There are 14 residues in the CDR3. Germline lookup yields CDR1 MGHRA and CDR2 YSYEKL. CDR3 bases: TGCGCCAGCAGCCAAGAGGCCGCTGGAAACACCATATATTTT. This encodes CASSQEAAGNTIYF.

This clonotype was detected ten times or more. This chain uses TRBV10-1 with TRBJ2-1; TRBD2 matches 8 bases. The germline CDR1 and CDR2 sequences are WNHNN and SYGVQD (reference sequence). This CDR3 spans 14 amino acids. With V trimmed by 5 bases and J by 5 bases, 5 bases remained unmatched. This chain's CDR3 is CASSLAGADNEQFF. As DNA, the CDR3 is TGCGCCAGCAGTCTAGCGGGCGCCGACAATGAGCAGTTCTTC.

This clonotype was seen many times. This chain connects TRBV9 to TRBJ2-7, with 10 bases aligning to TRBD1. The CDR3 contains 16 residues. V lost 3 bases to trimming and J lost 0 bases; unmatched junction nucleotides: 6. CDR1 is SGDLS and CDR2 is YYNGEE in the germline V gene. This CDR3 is CASSATGTGDSYEQYF. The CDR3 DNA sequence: TGTGCCAGCAGCGCCACCGGGACAGGGGACTCCTACGAGCAGTACTTC.

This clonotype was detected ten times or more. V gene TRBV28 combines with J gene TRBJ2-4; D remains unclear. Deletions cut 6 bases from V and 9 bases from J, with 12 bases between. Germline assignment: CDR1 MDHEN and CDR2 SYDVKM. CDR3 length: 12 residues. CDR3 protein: CASRPQVGIQYF. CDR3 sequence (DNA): TGTGCCAGCAGGCCCCAGGTGGGCATTCAGTACTTC. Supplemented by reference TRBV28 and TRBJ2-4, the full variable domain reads DVKVTQSSRYLVKRTGEKVFLECVQDMDHENMFWYRQDPGLGLRLIYFSYDVKMKEKGDIPEGYSVSREKKERFSLILESASTNQTSMYLCASRPQVGIQYFGAGTRLSVL.

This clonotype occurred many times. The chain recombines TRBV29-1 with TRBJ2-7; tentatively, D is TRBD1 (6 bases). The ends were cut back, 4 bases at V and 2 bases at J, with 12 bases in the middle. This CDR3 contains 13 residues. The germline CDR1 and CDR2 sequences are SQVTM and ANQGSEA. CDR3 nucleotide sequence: TGCAGCGTTGCCCCAGGGGCCACCTACGAGCAGTACTTC. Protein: CSVAPGATYEQYF.

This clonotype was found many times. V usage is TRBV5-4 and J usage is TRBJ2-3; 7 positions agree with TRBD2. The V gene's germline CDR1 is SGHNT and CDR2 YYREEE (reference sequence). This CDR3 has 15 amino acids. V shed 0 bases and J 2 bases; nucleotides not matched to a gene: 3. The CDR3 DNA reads TGTGCCAGCAGCTTGGGAAAGCGGGACACAGATACGCAGTATTTT. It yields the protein CASSLGKRDTDTQYF. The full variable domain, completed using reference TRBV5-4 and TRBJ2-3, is ETGVTQSPTHLIKTRGQQVTLRCSSQSGHNTVSWYQQALGQGPQFIFQYYREEENGRGNFPPRFSGLQFPNYSSELNVNALELDDSALYLCASSLGKRDTDTQYFGPGTRLTVL.

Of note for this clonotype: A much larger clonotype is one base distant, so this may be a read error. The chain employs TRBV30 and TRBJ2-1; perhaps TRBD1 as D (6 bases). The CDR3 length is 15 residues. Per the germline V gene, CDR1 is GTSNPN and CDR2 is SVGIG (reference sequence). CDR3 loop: CPWEGQFSSYNEQFF. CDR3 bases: TGTCCCTGGGAAGGACAGTTCAGCTCCTACAATGAGCAGTTCTTC.

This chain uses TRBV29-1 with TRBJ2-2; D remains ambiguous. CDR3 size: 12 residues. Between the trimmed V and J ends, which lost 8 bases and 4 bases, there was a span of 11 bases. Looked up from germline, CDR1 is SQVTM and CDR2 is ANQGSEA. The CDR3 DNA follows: TGCAGCTCCCTCCCTGGCACCGGGGAGCTGTTTTTT. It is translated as CSSLPGTGELFF.

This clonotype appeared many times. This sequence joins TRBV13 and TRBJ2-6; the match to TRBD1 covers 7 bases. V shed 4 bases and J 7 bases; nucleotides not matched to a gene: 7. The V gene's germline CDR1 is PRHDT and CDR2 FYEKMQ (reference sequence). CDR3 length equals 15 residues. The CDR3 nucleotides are TGTGCCAGCAGCTCTGGGACAGCCAATGCCAACGTCCTGACTTTC. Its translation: CASSSGTANANVLTF.

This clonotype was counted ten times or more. CDR3 nucleotide sequence: TGTGCCAGCAGTTTCCTCACAATAGCGGGAGGTCGCGGTAATGAGCAGTTCTTC. Translating it yields CASSFLTIAGGRGNEQFF. The V gene is TRBV12-3 or TRBV12-4, the J gene TRBJ2-1, with TRBD2 matching 10 bases. J gave up 7 bases and V 3 bases, and 15 bases lay outside the gene matches. The CDR3 length is 18 residues.

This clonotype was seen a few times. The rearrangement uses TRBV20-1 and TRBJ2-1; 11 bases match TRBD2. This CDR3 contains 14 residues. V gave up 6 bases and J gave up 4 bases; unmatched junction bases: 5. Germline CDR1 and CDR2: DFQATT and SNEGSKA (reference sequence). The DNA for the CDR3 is TGCAGTGCAGCACTAGCGGGAGCTTACAATGAGCAGTTCTTC. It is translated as CSAALAGAYNEQFF.

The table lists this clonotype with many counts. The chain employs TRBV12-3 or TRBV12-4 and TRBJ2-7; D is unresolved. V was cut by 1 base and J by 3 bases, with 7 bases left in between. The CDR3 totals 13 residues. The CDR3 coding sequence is TGTGCCAGCAGTTTAGTGGGGTTCTACGAGCAGTACTTC. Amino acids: CASSLVGFYEQYF.

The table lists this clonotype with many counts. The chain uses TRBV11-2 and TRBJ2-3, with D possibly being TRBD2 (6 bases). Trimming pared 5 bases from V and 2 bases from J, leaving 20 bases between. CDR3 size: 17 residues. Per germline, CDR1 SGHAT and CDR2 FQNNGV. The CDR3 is CASSAGTYTYDTDTQYF. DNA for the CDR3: TGTGCCAGCAGCGCCGGGACTTACACTTACGACACAGATACGCAGTATTTT.

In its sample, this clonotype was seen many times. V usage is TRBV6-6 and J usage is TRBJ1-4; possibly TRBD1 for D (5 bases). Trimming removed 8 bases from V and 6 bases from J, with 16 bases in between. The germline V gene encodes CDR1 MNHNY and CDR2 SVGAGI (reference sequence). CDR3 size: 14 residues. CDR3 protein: CASRQGTLYEKLFF. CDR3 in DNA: TGTGCCAGCCGCCAGGGTACTCTCTATGAAAAACTGTTTTTT.

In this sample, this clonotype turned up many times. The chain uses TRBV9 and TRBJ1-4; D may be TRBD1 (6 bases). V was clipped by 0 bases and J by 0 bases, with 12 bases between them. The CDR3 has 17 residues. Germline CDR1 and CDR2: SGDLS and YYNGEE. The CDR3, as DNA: TGTGCCAGCAGCGTAGGGCAGGGGAGGCCAACTAATGAAAAACTGTTTTTT. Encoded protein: CASSVGQGRPTNEKLFF.

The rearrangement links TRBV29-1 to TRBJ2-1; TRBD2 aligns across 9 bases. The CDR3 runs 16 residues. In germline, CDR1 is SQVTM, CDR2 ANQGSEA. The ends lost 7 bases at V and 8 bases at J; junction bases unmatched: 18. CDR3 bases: TGCAGCGGTGCCCGTCGACCCGGGACTAGCAGCGATGAGCAGTTCTTC. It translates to CSGARRPGTSSDEQFF.

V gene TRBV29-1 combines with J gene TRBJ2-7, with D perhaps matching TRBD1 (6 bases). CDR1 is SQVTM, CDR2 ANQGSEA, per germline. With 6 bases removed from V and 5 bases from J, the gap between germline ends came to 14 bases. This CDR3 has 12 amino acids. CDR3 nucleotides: TGCAGCGTGACTCAGGGGCCCCACGAGCAGTACGTC. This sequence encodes CSVTQGPHEQYV.

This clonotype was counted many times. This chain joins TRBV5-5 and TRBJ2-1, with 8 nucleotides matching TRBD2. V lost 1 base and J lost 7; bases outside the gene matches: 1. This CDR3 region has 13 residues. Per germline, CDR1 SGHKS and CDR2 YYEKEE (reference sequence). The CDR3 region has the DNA TGTGCCAGCAGCTTGAAGCGGGGGAATGAGCAGTTCTTC. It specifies CASSLKRGNEQFF.

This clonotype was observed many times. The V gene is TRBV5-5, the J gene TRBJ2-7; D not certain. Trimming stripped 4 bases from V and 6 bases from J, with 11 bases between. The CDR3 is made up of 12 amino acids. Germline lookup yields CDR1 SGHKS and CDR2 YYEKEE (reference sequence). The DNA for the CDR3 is TGTGCCAGCAGCCGCGAATTGGGCGAGCAGTACTTC. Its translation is CASSRELGEQYF.

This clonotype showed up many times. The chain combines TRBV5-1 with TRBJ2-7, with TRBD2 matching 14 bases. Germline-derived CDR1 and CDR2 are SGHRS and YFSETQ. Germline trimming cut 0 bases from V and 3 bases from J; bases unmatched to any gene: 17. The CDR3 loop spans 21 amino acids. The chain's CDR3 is CASSLGFGTSGSHRLDYEQYF. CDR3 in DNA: TGCGCCAGCAGCTTGGGTTTCGGGACTAGCGGGAGTCACCGACTAGACTACGAGCAGTACTTC.